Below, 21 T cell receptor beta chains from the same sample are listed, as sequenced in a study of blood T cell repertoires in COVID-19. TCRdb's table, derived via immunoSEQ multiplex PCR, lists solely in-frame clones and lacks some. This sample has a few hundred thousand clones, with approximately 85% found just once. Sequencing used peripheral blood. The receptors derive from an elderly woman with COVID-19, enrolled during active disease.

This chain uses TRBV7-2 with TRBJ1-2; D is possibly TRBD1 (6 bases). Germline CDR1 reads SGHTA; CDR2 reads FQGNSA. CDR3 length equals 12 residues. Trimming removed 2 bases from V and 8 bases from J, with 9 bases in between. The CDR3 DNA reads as TGTGCCAGCAGCTTACAAGGGGGAGGCTACACCTTC. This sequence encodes CASSLQGGGYTF.

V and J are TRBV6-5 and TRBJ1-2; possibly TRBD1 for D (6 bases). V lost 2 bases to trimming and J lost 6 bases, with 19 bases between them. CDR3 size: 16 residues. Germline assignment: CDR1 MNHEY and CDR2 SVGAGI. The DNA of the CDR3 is TGTGCCAGCAGTTACGGGGGGGGGCGCTTGGGTAATGGCTACACCTTC. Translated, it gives CASSYGGGRLGNGYTF.

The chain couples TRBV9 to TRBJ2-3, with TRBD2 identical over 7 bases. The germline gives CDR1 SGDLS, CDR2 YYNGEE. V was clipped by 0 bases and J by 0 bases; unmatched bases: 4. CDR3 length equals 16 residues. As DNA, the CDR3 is TGTGCCAGCAGCGTAGCGGGGGGATTTAGCACAGATACGCAGTATTTT. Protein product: CASSVAGGFSTDTQYF.

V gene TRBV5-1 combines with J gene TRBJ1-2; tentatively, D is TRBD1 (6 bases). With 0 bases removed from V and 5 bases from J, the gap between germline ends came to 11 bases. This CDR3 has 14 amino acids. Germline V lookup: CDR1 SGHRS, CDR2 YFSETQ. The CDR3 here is CASSLAQGAYGYTF. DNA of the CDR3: TGCGCCAGCAGCTTGGCACAGGGTGCATATGGCTACACCTTC.

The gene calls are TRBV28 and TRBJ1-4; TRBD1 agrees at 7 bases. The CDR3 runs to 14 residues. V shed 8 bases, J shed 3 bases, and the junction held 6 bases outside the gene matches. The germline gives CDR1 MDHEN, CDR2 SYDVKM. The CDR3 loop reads CASHPTGANEKLFF. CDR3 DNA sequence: TGTGCCAGCCATCCCACAGGGGCTAATGAAAAACTGTTTTTT.

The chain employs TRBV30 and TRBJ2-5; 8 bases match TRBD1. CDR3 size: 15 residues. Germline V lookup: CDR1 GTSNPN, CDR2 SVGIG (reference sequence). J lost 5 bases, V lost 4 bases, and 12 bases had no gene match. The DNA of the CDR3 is TGTGCCTGGAATGACCTGACAGGGGTCAGCGAGACCCAGTACTTC. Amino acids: CAWNDLTGVSETQYF.

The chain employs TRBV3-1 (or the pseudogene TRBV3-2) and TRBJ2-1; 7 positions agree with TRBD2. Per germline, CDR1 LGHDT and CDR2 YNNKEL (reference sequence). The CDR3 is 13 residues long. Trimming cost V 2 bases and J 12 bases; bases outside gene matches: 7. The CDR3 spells CASSQSVSGMQFF. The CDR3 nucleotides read TGTGCCAGCAGCCAATCGGTGAGCGGGATGCAGTTCTTC.

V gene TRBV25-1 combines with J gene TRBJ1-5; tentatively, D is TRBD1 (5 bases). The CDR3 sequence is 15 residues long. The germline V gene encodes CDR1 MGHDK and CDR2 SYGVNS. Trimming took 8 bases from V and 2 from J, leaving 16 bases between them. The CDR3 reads CASGDSRVGNQPQHF. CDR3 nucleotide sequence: TGTGCCAGCGGGGACTCGAGGGTTGGCAATCAGCCCCAGCATTTT.

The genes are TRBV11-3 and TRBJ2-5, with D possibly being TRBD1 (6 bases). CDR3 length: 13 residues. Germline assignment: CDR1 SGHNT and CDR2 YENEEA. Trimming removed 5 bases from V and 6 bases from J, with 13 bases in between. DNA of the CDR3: TGTGCCAGCAGCGAGGGGGTGGGGCAGACCCAGTACTTC. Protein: CASSEGVGQTQYF.

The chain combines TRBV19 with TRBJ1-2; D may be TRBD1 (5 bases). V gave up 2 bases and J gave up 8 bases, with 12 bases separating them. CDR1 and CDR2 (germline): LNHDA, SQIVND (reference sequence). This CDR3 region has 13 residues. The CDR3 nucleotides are TGTGCCAGTAGTATATCCAGGGAAAGAGGCTACACCTTC. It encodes CASSISRERGYTF. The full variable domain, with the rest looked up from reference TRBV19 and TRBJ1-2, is DGGITQSPKYLFRKEGQNVTLSCEQNLNHDAMYWYRQDPGQGLRLIYYSQIVNDFQKGDIAEGYSVSREKKESFPLTVTSAQKNPTAFYLCASSISRERGYTFGSGTRLTVV.

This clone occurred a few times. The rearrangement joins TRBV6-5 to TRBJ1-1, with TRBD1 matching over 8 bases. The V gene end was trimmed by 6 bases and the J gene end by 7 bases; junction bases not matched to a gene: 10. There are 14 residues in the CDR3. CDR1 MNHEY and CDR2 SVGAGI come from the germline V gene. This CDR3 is CASSKSGTGGEAFF. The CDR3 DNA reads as TGTGCCAGCAGCAAATCCGGGACAGGAGGTGAAGCTTTCTTT.

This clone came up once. The CDR3 nucleotides read TGTGCCAGCAGCGTGACAGGGGGGGACACCGGGGAGCTGTTTTTT. It encodes CASSVTGGDTGELFF. This chain connects TRBV6-5 to TRBJ2-2; 9 bases match TRBD1. Losses at the gene ends were 6 bases for V and 3 bases for J; bases not matched to a gene: 5. Looked up from germline, CDR1 is MNHEY and CDR2 is SVGAGI. The CDR3 has 15 amino acids.

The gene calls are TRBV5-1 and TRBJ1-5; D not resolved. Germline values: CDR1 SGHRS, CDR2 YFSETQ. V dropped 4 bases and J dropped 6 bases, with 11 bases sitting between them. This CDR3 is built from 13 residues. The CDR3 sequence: CASSLSSGQPQHF. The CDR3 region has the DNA TGCGCCAGCAGCCTCAGTTCGGGTCAGCCCCAGCATTTT.

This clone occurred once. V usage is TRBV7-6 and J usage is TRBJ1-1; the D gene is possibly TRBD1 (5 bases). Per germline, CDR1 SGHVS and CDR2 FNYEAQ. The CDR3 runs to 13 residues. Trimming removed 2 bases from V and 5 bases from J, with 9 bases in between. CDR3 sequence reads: CASSLSGNTEAFF. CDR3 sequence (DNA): TGTGCCAGCAGCTTATCAGGGAATACTGAAGCTTTCTTT.

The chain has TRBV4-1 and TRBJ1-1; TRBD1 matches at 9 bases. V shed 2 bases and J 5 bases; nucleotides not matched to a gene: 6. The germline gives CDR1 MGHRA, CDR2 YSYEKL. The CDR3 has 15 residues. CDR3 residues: CASSQPGQGNTEAFF. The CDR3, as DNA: TGCGCCAGCAGCCAACCCGGACAGGGGAATACTGAAGCTTTCTTT.

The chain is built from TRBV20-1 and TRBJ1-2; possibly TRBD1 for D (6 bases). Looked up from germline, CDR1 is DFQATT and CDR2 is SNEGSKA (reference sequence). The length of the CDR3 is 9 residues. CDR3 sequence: CKYRDGYTF. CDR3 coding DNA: TGCAAATACAGGGATGGCTACACCTTC.

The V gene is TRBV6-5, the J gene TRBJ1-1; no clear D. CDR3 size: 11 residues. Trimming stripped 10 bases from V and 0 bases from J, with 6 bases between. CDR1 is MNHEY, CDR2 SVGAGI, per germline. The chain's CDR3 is CATLLNTEAFF. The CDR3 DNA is TGTGCCACCCTCCTGAACACTGAAGCTTTCTTT.

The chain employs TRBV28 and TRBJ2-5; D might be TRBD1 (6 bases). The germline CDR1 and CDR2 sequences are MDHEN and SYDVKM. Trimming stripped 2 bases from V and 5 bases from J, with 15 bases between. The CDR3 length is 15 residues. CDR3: CASSLRGSRAETQYF. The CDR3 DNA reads TGTGCCAGCAGTTTAAGGGGGTCGCGGGCGGAGACCCAGTACTTC.

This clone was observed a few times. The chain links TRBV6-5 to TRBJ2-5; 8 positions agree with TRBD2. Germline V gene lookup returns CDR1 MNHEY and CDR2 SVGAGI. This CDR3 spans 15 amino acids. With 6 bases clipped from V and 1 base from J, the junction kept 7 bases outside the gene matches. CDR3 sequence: CASRLSGSGQETQYF. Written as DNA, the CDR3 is TGTGCCAGCAGGCTGAGCGGGAGTGGCCAAGAGACCCAGTACTTC.

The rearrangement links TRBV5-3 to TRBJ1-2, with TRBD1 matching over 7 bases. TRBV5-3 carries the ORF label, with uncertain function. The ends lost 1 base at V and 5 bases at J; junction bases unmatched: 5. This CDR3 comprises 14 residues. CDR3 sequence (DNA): TGTGCCAGAAGCTTGAGGGACAGAAGGTATGGCTACACCTTC. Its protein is CARSLRDRRYGYTF.

The DNA of the CDR3 is TGTGCCTGGAGTGGACCGGGACTCGGGGGCGGGGAGCTGTTTTTT. It specifies CAWSGPGLGGGELFF. The chain couples TRBV30 to TRBJ2-2; possible D gene TRBD2, 6 bases. V lost 1 base and J lost 7, with 16 bases in between. This CDR3 comprises 15 residues. The V gene's germline CDR1 is GTSNPN and CDR2 SVGIG (reference sequence).